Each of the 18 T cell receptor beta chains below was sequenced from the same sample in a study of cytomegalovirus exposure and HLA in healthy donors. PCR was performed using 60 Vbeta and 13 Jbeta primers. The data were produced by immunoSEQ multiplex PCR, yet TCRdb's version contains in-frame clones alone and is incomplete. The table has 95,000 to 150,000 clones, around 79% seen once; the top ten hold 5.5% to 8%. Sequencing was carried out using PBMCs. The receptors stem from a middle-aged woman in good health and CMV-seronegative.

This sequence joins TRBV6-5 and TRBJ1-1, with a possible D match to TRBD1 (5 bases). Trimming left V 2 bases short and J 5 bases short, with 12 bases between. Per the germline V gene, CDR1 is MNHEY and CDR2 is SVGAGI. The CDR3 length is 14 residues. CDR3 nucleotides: TGTGCCAGCAGTTACCTTGGGGGAGGGACTGAAGCTTTCTTT. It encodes CASSYLGGGTEAFF.

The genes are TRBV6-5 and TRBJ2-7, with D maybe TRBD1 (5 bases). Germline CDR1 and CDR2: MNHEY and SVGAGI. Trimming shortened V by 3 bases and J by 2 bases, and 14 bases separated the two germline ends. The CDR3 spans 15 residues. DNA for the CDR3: TGTGCCAGCAGTTATACCCCTCCAGGGACCTACGAGCAGTACTTC. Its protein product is CASSYTPPGTYEQYF.

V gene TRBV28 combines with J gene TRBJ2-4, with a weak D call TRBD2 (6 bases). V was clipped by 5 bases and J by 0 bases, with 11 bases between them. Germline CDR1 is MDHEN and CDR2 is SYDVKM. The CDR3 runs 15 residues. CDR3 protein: CASSRGGVAKNIQYF. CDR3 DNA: TGTGCCAGCAGTCGGGGCGGGGTAGCCAAAAACATTCAGTACTTC.

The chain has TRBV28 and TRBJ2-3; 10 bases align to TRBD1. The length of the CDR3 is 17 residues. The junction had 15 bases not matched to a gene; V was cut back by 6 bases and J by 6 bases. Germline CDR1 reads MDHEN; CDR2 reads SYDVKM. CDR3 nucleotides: TGTGCCAGCAGCTCACGAGGGGGACAGGGGCTGCGGGATACGCAGTATTTT. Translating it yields CASSSRGGQGLRDTQYF.

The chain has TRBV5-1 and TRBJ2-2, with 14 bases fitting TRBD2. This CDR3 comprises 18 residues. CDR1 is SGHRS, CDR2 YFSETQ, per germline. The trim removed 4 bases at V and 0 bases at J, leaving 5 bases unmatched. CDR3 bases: TGCGCCAGCAGCAGAATGGGACTAGCGGGAGCGAACACCGGGGAGCTGTTTTTT. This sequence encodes CASSRMGLAGANTGELFF.

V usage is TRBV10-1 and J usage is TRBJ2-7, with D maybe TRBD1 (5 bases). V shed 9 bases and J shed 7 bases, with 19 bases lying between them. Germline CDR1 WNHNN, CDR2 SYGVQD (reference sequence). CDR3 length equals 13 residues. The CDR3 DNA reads TGCGCCAGTACAGGACACGCCAACGGGGAGCAGTACTTC. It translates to CASTGHANGEQYF.

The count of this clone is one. The CDR3 coding sequence is TGTGCCAGCAGCCAAGTTGATAGCGGCTACGAGCAGTACTTC. This sequence encodes CASSQVDSGYEQYF. This chain connects TRBV4-2 to TRBJ2-7; D may be TRBD2 (6 bases). Germline-derived CDR1 and CDR2 are LGHNA and YNFKEQ. Trimming removed 1 base from V and 3 bases from J, with 10 bases in between. The CDR3 is 14 residues long.

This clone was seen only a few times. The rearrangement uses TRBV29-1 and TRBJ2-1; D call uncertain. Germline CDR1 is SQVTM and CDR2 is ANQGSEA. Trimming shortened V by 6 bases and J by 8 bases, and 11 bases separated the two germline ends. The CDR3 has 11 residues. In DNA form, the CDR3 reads TGCAGCGTAACTCGAGGCGATGAGCAGTTCTTC. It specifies CSVTRGDEQFF.

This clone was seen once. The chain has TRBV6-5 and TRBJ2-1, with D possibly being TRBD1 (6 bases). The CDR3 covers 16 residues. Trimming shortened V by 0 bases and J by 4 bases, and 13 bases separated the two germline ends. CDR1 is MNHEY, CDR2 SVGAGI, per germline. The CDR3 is CASSYSARGFYNEQFF. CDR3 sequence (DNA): TGTGCCAGCAGTTACTCGGCCAGGGGTTTTTACAATGAGCAGTTCTTC.

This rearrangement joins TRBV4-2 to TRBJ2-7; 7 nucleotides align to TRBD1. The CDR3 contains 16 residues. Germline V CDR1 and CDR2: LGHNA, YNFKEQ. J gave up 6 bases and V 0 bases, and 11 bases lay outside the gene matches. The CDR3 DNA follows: TGTGCCAGCAGCCAAGATTTTACAGGGGAGAGGAGCGAGCAGTACTTC. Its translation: CASSQDFTGERSEQYF.

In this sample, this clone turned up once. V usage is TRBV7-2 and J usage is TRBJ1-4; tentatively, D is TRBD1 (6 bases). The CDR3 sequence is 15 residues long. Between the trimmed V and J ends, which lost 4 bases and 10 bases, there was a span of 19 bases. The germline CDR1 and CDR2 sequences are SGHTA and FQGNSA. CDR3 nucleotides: TGTGCCAGCAGCTATCTGGGACAAAGTTTCGGAAAACTGTTTTTT. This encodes CASSYLGQSFGKLFF.

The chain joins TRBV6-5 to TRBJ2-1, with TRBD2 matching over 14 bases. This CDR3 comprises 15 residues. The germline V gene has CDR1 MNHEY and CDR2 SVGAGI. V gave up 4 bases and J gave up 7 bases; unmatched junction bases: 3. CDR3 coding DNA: TGTGCCAGCAGTTCTGGGACTAGCGGGAGAAATGAGCAGTTCTTC. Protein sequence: CASSSGTSGRNEQFF.

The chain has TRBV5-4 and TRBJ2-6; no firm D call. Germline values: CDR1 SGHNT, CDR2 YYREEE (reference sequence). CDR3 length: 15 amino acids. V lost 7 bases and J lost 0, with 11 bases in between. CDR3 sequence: CASEFASSGANVLTF. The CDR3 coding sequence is TGTGCCAGCGAATTCGCGAGCTCTGGGGCCAACGTCCTGACTTTC.

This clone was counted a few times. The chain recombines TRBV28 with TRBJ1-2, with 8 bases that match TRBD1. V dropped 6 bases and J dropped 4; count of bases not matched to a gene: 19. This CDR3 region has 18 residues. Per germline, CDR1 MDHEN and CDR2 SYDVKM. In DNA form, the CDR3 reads TGTGCCAGCAGGTCCCCCCCAGGGGGCGTTCTTGGGGCCTATGGCTACACCTTC. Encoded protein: CASRSPPGGVLGAYGYTF.

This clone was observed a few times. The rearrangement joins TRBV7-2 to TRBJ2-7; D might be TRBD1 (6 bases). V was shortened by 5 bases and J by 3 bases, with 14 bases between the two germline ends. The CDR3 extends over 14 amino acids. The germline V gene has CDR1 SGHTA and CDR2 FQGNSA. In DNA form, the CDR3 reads TGTGCCAGCAGCCTGGACAGCCCCGGCTACGAGCAGTACTTC. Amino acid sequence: CASSLDSPGYEQYF.

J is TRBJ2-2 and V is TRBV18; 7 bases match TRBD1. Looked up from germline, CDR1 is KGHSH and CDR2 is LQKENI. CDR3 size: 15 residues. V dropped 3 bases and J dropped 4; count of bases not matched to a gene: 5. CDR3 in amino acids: CASSPRQGITGELFF. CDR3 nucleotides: TGTGCCAGCTCACCGCGACAGGGAATCACCGGGGAGCTGTTTTTT.

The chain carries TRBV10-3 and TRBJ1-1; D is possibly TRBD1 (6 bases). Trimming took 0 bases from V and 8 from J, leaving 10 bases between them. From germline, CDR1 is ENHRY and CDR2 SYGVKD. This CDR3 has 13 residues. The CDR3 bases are TGTGCCATCAGTGAGTCAGGTAGGGGGGAAGCTTTCTTT. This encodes CAISESGRGEAFF.

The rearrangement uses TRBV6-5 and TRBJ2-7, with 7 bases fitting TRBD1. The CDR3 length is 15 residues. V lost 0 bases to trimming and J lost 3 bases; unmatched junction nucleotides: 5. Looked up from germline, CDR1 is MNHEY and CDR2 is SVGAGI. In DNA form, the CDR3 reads TGTGCCAGCAGTTACTCGGTGACAGGGAGCTACGAGCAGTACTTC. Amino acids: CASSYSVTGSYEQYF.